Each of the 7 T cell receptor beta chains below was sequenced from the same sample in a study of long-term antiretroviral therapy in people with HIV (dated by TCRdb to the early 2020s). Sequencing of the TRB variable region was done with the immunoSEQ hsTCRB v3.0 assay at survey level resolution. Imported from immuneACCESS, the table was reduced by TCRdb to in-frame sequences with V and J called. These copies leave out some clones; in studies compared against another copy, an unresolved V gene accounts for under half, and the cause of the remainder is not known. The sample table records roughly 32,000 clones; over 75% of these occur just once. About 4.3% of the sample rests with the top ten. The starting material was unsorted PBMCs, obtained 3.3 years after starting antiretroviral therapy. The receptors were gathered from a man in his late teens or twenties with HIV.

V usage is TRBV10-2 and J usage is TRBJ1-2; D call uncertain. Trimming took off 5 bases at V and 8 bases at J, with 15 bases between the two ends. The germline gives CDR1 WSHSY, CDR2 SAAADI. The CDR3 covers 13 residues. For the CDR3, the DNA is TGCGCCAGCAGTCCCGCCAGCGGTCGGGGCTACACCTTC. Translated, it gives CASSPASGRGYTF.

The chain has TRBV9 and TRBJ2-3, with 9 positions matching TRBD2. This CDR3 contains 14 residues. Germline CDR1 SGDLS, CDR2 YYNGEE. V was pared by 4 bases and J by 7 bases, with 7 bases of the junction left unmatched. CDR3 bases: TGTGCCAGCAGCCCTAGCGGGACGAAATATACGCAGTATTTT. Residues: CASSPSGTKYTQYF.

The V call is TRBV5-6, the J call TRBJ1-2, with unresolved D. The CDR3 consists of 16 residues. V dropped 0 bases and J dropped 2 bases, with 14 bases sitting between them. CDR1 is SGHDT, CDR2 YYEEEE, per germline. Here the CDR3 DNA reads TGTGCCAGCAGCTTGGCGTTAACCTTTAGGAACTATGGCTACACCTTC. The encoded protein is CASSLALTFRNYGYTF.

The V and J genes are TRBV11-3 and TRBJ2-1; tentatively, D is TRBD2 (6 bases). The CDR3 runs to 14 residues. Germline values: CDR1 SGHNT, CDR2 YENEEA. The V end lost 2 bases, the J end lost 9 bases, and 14 bases lay between the germline ends. DNA for the CDR3: TGTGCCAGCAGCTTACGGGCCTCCGGGGGTGAGCAGTTCTTC. Translating gives CASSLRASGGEQFF.

This clone appeared once. The chain combines TRBV10-2 with TRBJ2-7, with D hard to call. The CDR3 is 12 residues long. Trimming removed 6 bases at V and 1 base at J, with 7 bases between. Germline V CDR1 and CDR2: WSHSY, SAAADI. The CDR3 region is CASRLGSYEQYF. The CDR3 DNA reads as TGCGCCAGCAGACTGGGTTCCTACGAGCAGTACTTC.

This clone was observed a single time. The V call is TRBV9, the J call TRBJ2-2; D tentatively reads TRBD1 or TRBD2 (5 bases each). Between the trimmed V and J ends, which lost 0 bases and 3 bases, there was a span of 21 bases. This CDR3 has 19 residues. Germline loops: CDR1 SGDLS, CDR2 YYNGEE. The CDR3 DNA sequence: TGTGCCAGCAGCGTAGTGTCGCCCTCACGGGGCGCCGACACCGGGGAGCTGTTTTTT. It translates to CASSVVSPSRGADTGELFF. The complete variable domain, with remaining parts taken from reference TRBV9 and TRBJ2-2, reads DSGVTQTPKHLITATGQRVTLRCSPRSGDLSVYWYQQSLDQGLQFLIQYYNGEERAKGNILERFSAQQFPDLHSELNLSSLELGDSALYFCASSVVSPSRGADTGELFFGEGSRLTVL.

The chain uses TRBV27 and TRBJ1-2; 7 bases are shared with TRBD1. The CDR3 runs 13 residues. The junction had 2 bases not matched to a gene; V was cut back by 0 bases and J by 7 bases. The germline V gene encodes CDR1 MNHEY and CDR2 SMNVEV (reference sequence). The CDR3 here is CASSLSGQSGYTF. In DNA form, the CDR3 reads TGTGCCAGCAGTTTATCGGGACAGAGTGGCTACACCTTC.